One sample yielded the 19 T cell receptor beta chains listed below, sequenced in a study of blood T cell repertoires in COVID-19. This table comes from immunoSEQ multiplex PCR, and its TCRdb copy is limited to in-frame clones, with some not included. The sample lists some 15,000 clones, 85% to 90% occurring once. Material for sequencing was peripheral blood. These receptors all stem from a woman between 65 and 79 years old in a cohort sampled during active or convalescent COVID-19.

The chain employs TRBV3-1 (or the pseudogene TRBV3-2) and TRBJ2-2, with D perhaps matching TRBD2 (5 bases). V was trimmed by 0 bases and J by 1 base, leaving 6 bases between them. CDR1 is LGHDT, CDR2 YNNKEL, per germline (reference sequence). The CDR3 has 15 amino acids. The CDR3 nucleotides are TGTGCCAGCAGCCAAGACCGGGGGAACACCGGGGAGCTGTTTTTT. It codes for CASSQDRGNTGELFF.

The rearrangement uses TRBV7-2 and TRBJ2-7; 7 nucleotides align to TRBD1. The CDR3 spans 14 residues. Germline CDR1 is SGHTA and CDR2 is FQGNSA. Germline trimming cut 4 bases from V and 2 bases from J; bases unmatched to any gene: 5. DNA for the CDR3: TGTGCCAGCAGCTCCCAGACAGGGACCTACGAGCAGTACTTC. Its protein product is CASSSQTGTYEQYF.

V and J are TRBV4-3 and TRBJ2-1, with 7 bases matching TRBD2. J lost 0 bases, V lost 4 bases, and 6 bases had no gene match. This CDR3 region has 16 residues. The germline V gene has CDR1 LGHNA and CDR2 YSLEER. In DNA form, the CDR3 reads TGCGCCAGCAGCCGATCGCGGGGGAGCTCCTACAATGAGCAGTTCTTC. The encoded protein is CASSRSRGSSYNEQFF.

This clone was counted only a few times. The chain links TRBV7-9 to TRBJ2-1; 8 bases line up with TRBD2. This CDR3 has 18 residues. V lost 5 bases, J lost 2 bases, and 14 bases stayed unmatched. The germline gives CDR1 SEHNR, CDR2 FQNEAQ (reference sequence). This CDR3 is CASSTRPLLAATYNEQFF. DNA for the CDR3: TGTGCCAGCAGCACGCGCCCCCTACTAGCGGCAACCTACAATGAGCAGTTCTTC.

The chain uses TRBV19 and TRBJ2-7; TRBD1 matches 7 bases. The junction had 4 bases not matched to a gene; V was cut back by 5 bases and J by 0 bases. Per the germline V gene, CDR1 is LNHDA and CDR2 is SQIVND (reference sequence). The CDR3 runs to 14 residues. CDR3 region: CASSPDRNSYEQYF. The CDR3 region has the DNA TGTGCCAGTAGTCCGGACAGGAACTCCTACGAGCAGTACTTC.

The V call is TRBV6-5, the J call TRBJ1-2, with 9 positions matching TRBD1. The CDR3 is 15 residues long. The germline V gene has CDR1 MNHEY and CDR2 SVGAGI. Trimming removed 2 bases from V and 6 bases from J; junction bases left unmatched: 7. CDR3 nucleotides: TGTGCCAGCAGTTACGGGGACAGGGTCGGAAATGGCTACACCTTC. This codes for CASSYGDRVGNGYTF.

This chain joins TRBV28 and TRBJ1-2; 9 bases are shared with TRBD1. Unmatched junction bases numbered 9, after V lost 8 bases and J lost 5 bases. Germline loops: CDR1 MDHEN, CDR2 SYDVKM. This CDR3 region has 14 residues. The CDR3 DNA sequence: TGTGCCAGCCTACAGGGGGCGGTTGCTTATGGCTACACCTTC. It specifies CASLQGAVAYGYTF.

The J gene is TRBJ2-5, the V gene TRBV5-1; 14 positions agree with TRBD2. The CDR3 extends over 16 amino acids. The junction had 1 base not matched to a gene; V was cut back by 0 bases and J by 3 bases. Germline CDR1 reads SGHRS; CDR2 reads YFSETQ. The CDR3 sequence: CASSLGTSGGKETQYF. The CDR3 DNA is TGCGCCAGCAGCTTGGGGACTAGCGGGGGGAAAGAGACCCAGTACTTC.

The chain joins TRBV18 to TRBJ2-7, with TRBD1 identical over 7 bases. CDR3 length: 14 residues. The germline V gene encodes CDR1 KGHSH and CDR2 LQKENI. J lost 2 bases, V lost 4 bases, and 5 bases had no gene match. For the CDR3, the DNA is TGTGCCAGCTCACTCGGACAGGCTACCTACGAGCAGTACTTC. Translating it yields CASSLGQATYEQYF.

The genes are TRBV7-9 and TRBJ2-7, with TRBD1 matching 10 bases. Germline-derived CDR1 and CDR2 are SEHNR and FQNEAQ (reference sequence). CDR3 size: 15 residues. The V and J ends lost 5 bases and 2 bases, in that order; junction bases with no gene match: 6. The CDR3 nucleotides read TGTGCCAGCAGCCCCAGGGGACAGGGGCCCTACGAGCAGTACTTC. Translation: CASSPRGQGPYEQYF. Full variable domain (missing parts from reference TRBV7-9 and TRBJ2-7): DTGVSQNPRHKITKRGQNVTFRCDPISEHNRLYWYRQTLGQGPEFLTYFQNEAQLEKSRLLSDRFSAERPKGSFSTLEIQRTEQGDSAMYLCASSPRGQGPYEQYFGPGTRLTVT.

This sequence joins TRBV12-3 or TRBV12-4 and TRBJ2-2; TRBD2 is a possible D gene (5 bases). V lost 10 bases and J lost 3, with 12 bases in between. The CDR3 is 13 residues long. Here the CDR3 reads CATRTAYTGELFF. CDR3 DNA sequence: TGTGCCACCAGGACTGCGTACACCGGGGAGCTGTTTTTT.

This chain connects TRBV9 to TRBJ1-4, with unresolved D. Deletions cut 2 bases from V and 8 bases from J, with 10 bases between. Germline CDR1 and CDR2: SGDLS and YYNGEE. This CDR3 spans 13 amino acids. The CDR3, as DNA: TGTGCCAGCAGCGTGTCCCTAGGCGAAAAACTGTTTTTT. Its translation is CASSVSLGEKLFF.

The V call is TRBV5-4, the J call TRBJ1-2; tentatively, D is TRBD1 (6 bases). V was pared by 4 bases and J by 7 bases, with 14 bases between. The germline V gene encodes CDR1 SGHNT and CDR2 YYREEE (reference sequence). The CDR3 spans 13 residues. The CDR3 reads CASSKPGEGGYTF. The CDR3 coding sequence is TGTGCCAGCAGCAAACCAGGGGAAGGTGGCTACACCTTC.

The rearrangement uses TRBV24-1 and TRBJ2-1; 10 bases are shared with TRBD2. This CDR3 region has 15 residues. V shed 7 bases and J 10 bases; nucleotides not matched to a gene: 12. Germline CDR1 reads KGHDR; CDR2 reads SFDVKD. CDR3: CATRTGSGGAHEQFF. In nucleotides, the CDR3 is TGTGCCACCAGGACCGGGAGCGGGGGGGCCCACGAGCAGTTCTTC.

The CDR3, as DNA: TGTGCCAGCAGTTCCGTCACAGGGAGCCCCCTCCACTTT. This translates into CASSSVTGSPLHF. The chain is built from TRBV27 and TRBJ1-6; maybe TRBD1 (6 bases). Germline V lookup: CDR1 MNHEY, CDR2 SMNVEV (reference sequence). This CDR3 has 13 residues. With 4 bases removed from V and 13 bases from J, the gap between germline ends came to 14 bases.

This chain joins TRBV3-1 (or the pseudogene TRBV3-2) and TRBJ2-2; maybe TRBD2 (5 bases). This CDR3 region has 16 residues. The germline V and J ends were trimmed by 1 base and 5 bases, with 14 bases remaining between them. CDR1 and CDR2 (germline): LGHDT, YNNKEL (reference sequence). DNA of the CDR3: TGTGCCAGCAGCCAAGGTGGTGGACTTACTACCGGGGAGCTGTTTTTT. Protein product: CASSQGGGLTTGELFF.

The chain combines TRBV9 with TRBJ1-3; maybe TRBD1 (5 bases). The length of the CDR3 is 15 residues. V lost 3 bases, J lost 0 bases, and 10 bases lay in between. The germline V gene has CDR1 SGDLS and CDR2 YYNGEE. CDR3 region: CASSAGGGSGNTIYF. CDR3 sequence (DNA): TGTGCCAGCAGCGCTGGGGGGGGCTCTGGAAACACCATATATTTT.

The rearrangement joins TRBV11-2 to TRBJ1-1, with D unclear. The germline V gene has CDR1 SGHAT and CDR2 FQNNGV. V gave up 0 bases and J gave up 4 bases, with 9 bases separating them. The CDR3 totals 14 residues. CDR3 amino acids: CASSLEGVGTEAFF. The CDR3 DNA sequence: TGTGCCAGCAGCTTAGAAGGAGTTGGCACTGAAGCTTTCTTT. Complete variable domain (other parts from reference TRBV11-2 and TRBJ1-1): EAGVAQSPRYKIIEKRQSVAFWCNPISGHATLYWYQQILGQGPKLLIQFQNNGVVDDSQLPKDRFSAERLKGVDSTLKIQPAKLEDSAVYLCASSLEGVGTEAFFGQGTRLTVV.

The rearrangement uses TRBV5-1 and TRBJ2-1, with 9 bases lining up with TRBD2. CDR3 length: 15 residues. Germline assignment: CDR1 SGHRS and CDR2 YFSETQ. V shed 0 bases, J shed 8 bases, and the junction held 6 bases outside the gene matches. CDR3 DNA: TGCGCCAGCAGCTTGGGGAGCGGGGGGATCGATGAGCAGTTCTTC. Protein: CASSLGSGGIDEQFF.